One sample yielded the 28 T cell receptor beta chains listed below, sequenced in a study of CD8 T cells in Susac syndrome. Reverse transcription of roughly 0.45 to 1 ug RNA was carried out with random hexamers. TCRdb called the immunoSEQ multiplex PCR reads again in MiXCR, with one record for every CDR3 protein. The repertoire holds under 200,000 distinct CDR3 sequences, with 91% as singletons. Sequencing was done on a sample of CD4+ T cells from PBMCs. Every receptor here comes from a human donor with Susac syndrome.

The gene calls are TRBV6-1 and TRBJ2-7; 9 nucleotides match TRBD1. Germline CDR1 is MNHNS and CDR2 is SASEGT. The CDR3 is 14 amino acids. V lost 5 bases to trimming and J lost 5 bases; unmatched junction nucleotides: 7. CDR3 loop: CASSSQGAWDEQYF. In DNA, the CDR3 is TGTGCCAGCAGTTCACAGGGGGCTTGGGACGAGCAGTACTTC.

V usage is TRBV13 and J usage is TRBJ2-3; 8 bases match TRBD2. V shed 6 bases and J 9 bases; nucleotides not matched to a gene: 8. CDR1 and CDR2 from the germline V gene are PRHDT and FYEKMQ (reference sequence). This CDR3 has 13 amino acids. This CDR3 reads CASRGGLAGTQYF. CDR3 bases: TGTGCCAGCAGGGGGGGTCTAGCGGGCACGCAGTATTTT.

The chain uses TRBV5-1 and TRBJ2-3; D uncertain. The CDR3 runs to 13 residues. V was clipped by 0 bases and J by 2 bases, with 4 bases between them. Germline V lookup: CDR1 SGHRS, CDR2 YFSETQ. The CDR3 DNA reads as TGCGCCAGCAGCTTGGATCACACAGATACGCAGTATTTT. Residues: CASSLDHTDTQYF.

The chain uses TRBV7-2 and TRBJ1-4; no reliable D call. CDR1 is SGHTA, CDR2 FQGNSA, per germline. The CDR3 contains 13 residues. Between the trimmed V and J ends, which lost 1 base and 6 bases, there was a span of 6 bases. CDR3: CASSLGGYEKLFF. In DNA, the CDR3 is TGTGCCAGCAGCTTAGGAGGATATGAAAAACTGTTTTTT.

V gene TRBV19 combines with J gene TRBJ1-3, with D perhaps matching TRBD1 (6 bases). The CDR3 runs to 14 residues. Germline loops: CDR1 LNHDA, CDR2 SQIVND (reference sequence). Trimming cost V 8 bases and J 0 bases, with 11 bases left between them. Written as DNA, the CDR3 is TGTGCCAGTCGACAGGTGAACTCTGGAAACACCATATATTTT. Translating it yields CASRQVNSGNTIYF.

V is TRBV6-1 and J is TRBJ1-6; 8 bases match TRBD1. The CDR3 length is 15 residues. Germline CDR1 MNHNS, CDR2 SASEGT. V dropped 4 bases and J dropped 6; count of bases not matched to a gene: 5. The CDR3 spells CASSGQGNFNSPLHF. CDR3 nucleotide sequence: TGTGCCAGCAGTGGACAGGGGAACTTTAATTCACCCCTCCACTTT.

V and J are TRBV25-1 and TRBJ2-3; maybe TRBD2 (5 bases). The CDR3 runs to 13 residues. Germline V gives CDR1 MGHDK, CDR2 SYGVNS. Trimming took off 5 bases at V and 2 bases at J, with 8 bases between the two ends. As DNA, the CDR3 is TGTGCCAGCAGTCGGGGATTCACAGATACGCAGTATTTT. Translated, it gives CASSRGFTDTQYF.

V gene TRBV27 combines with J gene TRBJ1-2; D gene unclear. Trimming stripped 6 bases from V and 1 base from J, with 15 bases between. The V gene's germline CDR1 is MNHEY and CDR2 SMNVEV (reference sequence). This CDR3 has 15 residues. The CDR3 reads CASRPTGRFNYGYTF. CDR3 DNA sequence: TGTGCCAGCAGACCGACCGGACGGTTTAACTATGGCTACACCTTC.

The chain joins TRBV19 to TRBJ1-1; D is perhaps TRBD1 (5 bases). The CDR3 length is 13 residues. The V gene's germline CDR1 is LNHDA and CDR2 SQIVND (reference sequence). V gave up 3 bases and J gave up 11 bases, with 16 bases separating them. This CDR3 reads CASSISDKVMAFF. CDR3 coding DNA: TGTGCCAGTAGTATCTCGGACAAGGTGATGGCTTTCTTT.

This chain connects TRBV12-3 or TRBV12-4 to TRBJ2-7, with a possible D match to TRBD1 (6 bases). The CDR3 is made up of 15 amino acids. V dropped 5 bases and J dropped 3 bases, with 17 bases sitting between them. The CDR3 sequence is CASSPPGKGVYEQYF. CDR3 nucleotide sequence: TGTGCCAGCAGTCCTCCGGGGAAGGGGGTCTACGAGCAGTACTTC.

This chain links TRBV30 with TRBJ2-7; no definite D call. Trimming removed 7 bases from V and 6 bases from J, with 16 bases in between. The CDR3 is 12 amino acids. The germline V gene has CDR1 GTSNPN and CDR2 SVGIG (reference sequence). The CDR3 DNA reads as TGTGCCTCCGCCAGGAAAGAGTCCGAGCAGTACTTC. It codes for CASARKESEQYF.

The chain employs TRBV5-1 and TRBJ1-4; D gene unclear. The germline CDR1 and CDR2 sequences are SGHRS and YFSETQ. Trimming took off 4 bases at V and 3 bases at J, with 10 bases between the two ends. The CDR3 spans 14 residues. In nucleotides, the CDR3 is TGCGCCAGCAGCCTACAGAGTTCTAATGAAAAACTGTTTTTT. It specifies CASSLQSSNEKLFF.

The V call is TRBV3-1, the J call TRBJ1-1, with D perhaps TRBD1 (5 bases). Per germline, CDR1 LGHDT and CDR2 YNNKEL (reference sequence). Trimming stripped 4 bases from V and 0 bases from J, with 15 bases between. The CDR3 length is 16 residues. This chain's CDR3 is CASSRYTDILNTEAFF. The CDR3 DNA is TGTGCCAGCAGCCGATATACGGACATATTGAACACTGAAGCTTTCTTT.

DNA of the CDR3: TGCAGTGCTAGTGGGGCACGTGGGGCCAACGTCCTGACTTTC. Translation gives CSASGARGANVLTF. The chain uses TRBV20-1 and TRBJ2-6; possible D gene TRBD1, 5 bases. The germline V gene encodes CDR1 DFQATT and CDR2 SNEGSKA (reference sequence). Trimming cost V 3 bases and J 3 bases, with 9 bases left between them. The length of the CDR3 is 14 residues.

V is TRBV9 and J is TRBJ2-7; 7 positions agree with TRBD2. V was clipped by 3 bases and J by 3 bases; unmatched bases: 6. The CDR3 extends over 14 amino acids. Germline V gives CDR1 SGDLS, CDR2 YYNGEE. The CDR3 coding sequence is TGTGCCAGCAGCGAAACCGGGAGGCTCTACGAGCAGTACTTC. Translation: CASSETGRLYEQYF.

This chain links TRBV7-9 with TRBJ2-7, with D tentatively TRBD2 (5 bases). The CDR3 totals 13 residues. V lost 5 bases, J lost 2 bases, and 10 bases lay in between. Germline V CDR1 and CDR2: SEHNR, FQNEAQ (reference sequence). The CDR3 DNA reads as TGTGCCAGCAGCCAGACGGGAACCTACGAGCAGTACTTC. Encoded protein: CASSQTGTYEQYF.

The V gene is TRBV24-1, the J gene TRBJ2-6; either TRBD1 or TRBD2 may supply D (6 bases each). Germline assignment: CDR1 KGHDR and CDR2 SFDVKD. CDR3 length equals 16 residues. Trimming pared 3 bases from V and 1 base from J, leaving 9 bases between. CDR3 amino acids: CATSDGGHSGANVLTF. For the CDR3, the DNA is TGTGCCACCAGTGATGGGGGGCATTCTGGGGCCAACGTCCTGACTTTC.

The chain carries TRBV6-2 or TRBV6-3 and TRBJ2-5; the D gene is possibly TRBD2 (6 bases). Germline V gene lookup returns CDR1 MNHEY and CDR2 SVGEGT. The CDR3 runs to 15 residues. V lost 2 bases and J lost 6, with 16 bases in between. The CDR3 here is CASSYPRTTGKTQYF. CDR3 in DNA: TGTGCCAGCAGTTACCCCCGGACTACCGGGAAGACCCAGTACTTC.

V usage is TRBV20-1 and J usage is TRBJ2-2, with TRBD1 matching 8 bases. Unmatched junction bases numbered 0, after V lost 5 bases and J lost 1 base. CDR1 is DFQATT and CDR2 is SNEGSKA in the germline V gene (reference sequence). The CDR3 length is 13 residues. CDR3 bases: TGCAGTGCTGGACAGGGGAACACCGGGGAGCTGTTTTTT. Its protein is CSAGQGNTGELFF.

The CDR3 coding sequence is TGCGCCAGCAGCCTCCAGGACAGGGCCGATGGCTACACCTTC. Amino acid sequence: CASSLQDRADGYTF. The chain combines TRBV4-1 with TRBJ1-2, with 8 bases lining up with TRBD1. Germline loops: CDR1 MGHRA, CDR2 YSYEKL. The CDR3 contains 14 residues. The trim removed 4 bases at V and 6 bases at J, leaving 7 bases unmatched.

The chain carries TRBV20-1 and TRBJ1-1; D remains unclear. Looked up from germline, CDR1 is DFQATT and CDR2 is SNEGSKA (reference sequence). This CDR3 has 11 residues. The CDR3 sequence: CISTMNTEAFF. CDR3 DNA: TGCATTAGCACGATGAACACTGAAGCTTTCTTT.

This chain links TRBV19 with TRBJ1-1; 7 nucleotides align to TRBD1. The CDR3 extends over 14 amino acids. CDR1 and CDR2 (germline): LNHDA, SQIVND (reference sequence). V lost 6 bases, J lost 1 base, and 5 bases stayed unmatched. The CDR3 DNA is TGTGCCAGTAGATTTGGGACAGAGAACACTGAAGCTTTCTTT. Residues: CASRFGTENTEAFF.

The chain uses TRBV20-1 and TRBJ1-5, with TRBD1 as a possible D gene (6 bases). In germline, CDR1 is DFQATT, CDR2 SNEGSKA (reference sequence). V lost 4 bases and J lost 1, with 8 bases in between. The CDR3 length is 13 residues. CDR3 nucleotide sequence: TGCAGTGCTAAAACAGGGAGCAATCAGCCCCAGCATTTT. Translated: CSAKTGSNQPQHF.

The V and J genes are TRBV20-1 and TRBJ2-5; 9 bases match TRBD2. The CDR3 has 15 residues. Looked up from germline, CDR1 is DFQATT and CDR2 is SNEGSKA (reference sequence). Unmatched junction bases numbered 10, after V lost 1 base and J lost 7 bases. This CDR3 reads CSARAQGTSSGTQYF. In DNA form, the CDR3 reads TGCAGTGCTAGAGCCCAGGGGACTAGCTCTGGGACCCAGTACTTC.

The gene calls are TRBV5-1 and TRBJ1-6, with TRBD1 as a possible D gene (6 bases). There are 16 residues in the CDR3. In germline, CDR1 is SGHRS, CDR2 YFSETQ. Trimming removed 4 bases from V and 8 bases from J, with 19 bases in between. Written as DNA, the CDR3 is TGCGCCAGCAGCCCACAGGGACCCGCATCCTATTCACCCCTCCACTTT. Its translation: CASSPQGPASYSPLHF.

J is TRBJ2-5 and V is TRBV6-2 or TRBV6-3, with TRBD2 matching over 13 bases. The CDR3 is 15 residues long. Germline V gives CDR1 MNHEY, CDR2 SVGEGT. J lost 5 bases, V lost 6 bases, and 6 bases had no gene match. The CDR3 here is CASSDRLAGGETQYF. The CDR3 bases are TGTGCCAGCAGCGACCGACTAGCGGGGGGTGAGACCCAGTACTTC.

The chain is built from TRBV5-6 and TRBJ1-6, with no clear D. The CDR3 has 15 amino acids. The V and J ends lost 2 bases and 0 bases respectively, with 6 bases between them. Germline values: CDR1 SGHDT, CDR2 YYEEEE. CDR3 in DNA: TGTGCCAGCAGCTTTGATAGCTCCTATAATTCACCCCTCCACTTT. Translating gives CASSFDSSYNSPLHF.

CDR3 in amino acids: CASSRLVARSTDTQYF. CDR3 DNA sequence: TGCGCCAGCAGCCGCCTGGTGGCGCGCAGCACAGATACGCAGTATTTT. The chain uses TRBV4-1 and TRBJ2-3; no clear D gene. The germline V and J ends were trimmed by 4 bases and 0 bases, with 14 bases remaining between them. Germline CDR1 is MGHRA and CDR2 is YSYEKL. This CDR3 spans 16 amino acids.